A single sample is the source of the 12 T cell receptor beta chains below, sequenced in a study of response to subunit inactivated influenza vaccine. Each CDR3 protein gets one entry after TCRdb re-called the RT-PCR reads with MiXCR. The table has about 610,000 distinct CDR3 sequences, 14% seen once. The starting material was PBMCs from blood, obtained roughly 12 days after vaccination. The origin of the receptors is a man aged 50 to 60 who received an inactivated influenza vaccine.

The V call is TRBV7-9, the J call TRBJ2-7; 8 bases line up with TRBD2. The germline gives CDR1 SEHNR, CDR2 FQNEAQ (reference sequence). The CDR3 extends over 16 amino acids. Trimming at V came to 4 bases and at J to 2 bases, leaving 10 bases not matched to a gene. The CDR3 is CASSSPGGEGAYEQYF. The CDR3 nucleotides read TGTGCCAGCAGCTCTCCCGGGGGGGAAGGGGCCTACGAGCAGTACTTC.

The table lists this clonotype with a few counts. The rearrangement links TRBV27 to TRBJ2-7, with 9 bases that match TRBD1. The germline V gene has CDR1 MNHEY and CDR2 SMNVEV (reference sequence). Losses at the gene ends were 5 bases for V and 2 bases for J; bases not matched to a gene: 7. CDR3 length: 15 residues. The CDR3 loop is CASSVQGARTYEQYF. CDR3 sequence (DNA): TGTGCCAGCAGTGTACAGGGGGCGAGGACCTACGAGCAGTACTTC.

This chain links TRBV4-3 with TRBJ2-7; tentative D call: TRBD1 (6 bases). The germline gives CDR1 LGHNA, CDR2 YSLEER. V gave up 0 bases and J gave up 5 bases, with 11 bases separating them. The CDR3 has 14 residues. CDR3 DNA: TGCGCCAGCAGCCAAGAAACAGGGTTCCACGAGCAGTACTTC. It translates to CASSQETGFHEQYF.

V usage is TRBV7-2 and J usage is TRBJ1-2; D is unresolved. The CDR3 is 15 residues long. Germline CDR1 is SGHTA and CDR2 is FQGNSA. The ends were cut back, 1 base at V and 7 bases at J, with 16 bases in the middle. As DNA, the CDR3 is TGTGCCAGCAGCTTAGGTGGGATCGGGTACCCTGGCTACACCTTC. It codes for CASSLGGIGYPGYTF. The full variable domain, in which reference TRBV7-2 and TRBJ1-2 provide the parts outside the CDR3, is GAGVSQSPSNKVTEKGKDVELRCDPISGHTALYWYRQSLGQGLEFLIYFQGNSAPDKSGLPSDRFSAERTGGSVSTLTIQRTQQEDSAVYLCASSLGGIGYPGYTFGSGTRLTVV.

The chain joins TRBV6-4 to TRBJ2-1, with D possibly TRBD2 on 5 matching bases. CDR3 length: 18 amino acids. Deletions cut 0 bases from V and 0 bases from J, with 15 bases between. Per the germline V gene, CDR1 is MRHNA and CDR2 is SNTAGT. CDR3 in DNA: TGTGCCAGCAGTGACTCGTGGGTCCGTGGAGGCTCCTACAATGAGCAGTTCTTC. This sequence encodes CASSDSWVRGGSYNEQFF.

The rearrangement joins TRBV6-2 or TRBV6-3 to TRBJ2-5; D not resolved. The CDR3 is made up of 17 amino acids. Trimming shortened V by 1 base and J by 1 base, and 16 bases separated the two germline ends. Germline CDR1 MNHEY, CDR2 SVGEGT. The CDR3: CASSYWLDGEFQETQYF. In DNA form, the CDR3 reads TGTGCCAGCAGTTACTGGCTCGACGGAGAATTCCAAGAGACCCAGTACTTC.

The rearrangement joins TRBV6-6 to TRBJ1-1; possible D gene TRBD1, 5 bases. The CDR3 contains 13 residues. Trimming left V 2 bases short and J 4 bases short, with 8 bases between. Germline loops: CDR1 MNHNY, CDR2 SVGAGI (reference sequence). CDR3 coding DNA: TGTGCCAGCAGTTACGGGGGTCCCACTGAAGCTTTCTTT. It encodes CASSYGGPTEAFF.

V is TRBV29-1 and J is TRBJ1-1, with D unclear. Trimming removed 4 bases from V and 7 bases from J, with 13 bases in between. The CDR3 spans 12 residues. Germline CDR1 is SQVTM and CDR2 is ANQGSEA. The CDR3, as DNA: TGCAGCGTTGTCGCCCGCTCTGGTGAAGCTTTCTTT. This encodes CSVVARSGEAFF.

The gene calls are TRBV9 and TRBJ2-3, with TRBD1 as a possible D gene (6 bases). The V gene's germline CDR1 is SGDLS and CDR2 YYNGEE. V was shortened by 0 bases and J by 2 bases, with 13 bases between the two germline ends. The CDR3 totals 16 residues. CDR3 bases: TGTGCCAGCAGCGTAGATGGGCAGGGGCCCACAGATACGCAGTATTTT. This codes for CASSVDGQGPTDTQYF.

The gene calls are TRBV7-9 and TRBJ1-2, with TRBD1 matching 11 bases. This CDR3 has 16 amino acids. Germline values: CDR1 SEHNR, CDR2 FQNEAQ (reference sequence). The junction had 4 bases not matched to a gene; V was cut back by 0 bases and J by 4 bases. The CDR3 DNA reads TGTGCCAGCAGCTTAGCCGGGACAGGGGGGAGCTATGGCTACACCTTC. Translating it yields CASSLAGTGGSYGYTF.

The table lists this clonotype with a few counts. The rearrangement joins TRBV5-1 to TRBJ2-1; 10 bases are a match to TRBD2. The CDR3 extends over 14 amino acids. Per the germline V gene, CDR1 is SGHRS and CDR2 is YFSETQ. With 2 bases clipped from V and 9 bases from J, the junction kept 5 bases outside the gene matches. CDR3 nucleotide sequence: TGCGCCAGCAGCTTATTACTAGCGGGATTTGAGCAGTTCTTC. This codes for CASSLLLAGFEQFF.

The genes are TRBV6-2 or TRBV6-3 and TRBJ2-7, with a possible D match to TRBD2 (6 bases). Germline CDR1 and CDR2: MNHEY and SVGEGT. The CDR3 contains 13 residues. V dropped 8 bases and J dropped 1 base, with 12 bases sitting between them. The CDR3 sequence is CASQGTLSYEQYF. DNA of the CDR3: TGTGCCAGCCAAGGGACTTTATCCTACGAGCAGTACTTC.